This passage covers 8 T cell receptor beta chains from one sample sequenced in a study of cytomegalovirus exposure and HLA in healthy donors. Vbeta (60) and Jbeta (13) primers were used in the PCR. Profiled with immunoSEQ multiplex PCR; TCRdb holds only in-frame clones, not every one. Among 150,000 to 200,000 clones listed, approximately 84% were seen once. The sample taken for sequencing was PBMCs. These receptors all stem from a girl between 5 and 17 years old in good health and CMV-seropositive.

The gene calls are TRBV4-1 and TRBJ1-1, with D maybe TRBD1 (5 bases). CDR1 and CDR2 from the germline V gene are MGHRA and YSYEKL. V was pared by 7 bases and J by 0 bases, with 9 bases between. The CDR3 consists of 13 residues. The CDR3 reads CASTEGLNTEAFF. The CDR3 region has the DNA TGCGCCAGCACGGAGGGGTTGAACACTGAAGCTTTCTTT.

J is TRBJ2-1 and V is TRBV5-1; possibly TRBD2 for D (5 bases). Trimming cost V 5 bases and J 0 bases, with 15 bases left between them. The CDR3 extends over 16 amino acids. Germline V gene lookup returns CDR1 SGHRS and CDR2 YFSETQ. The CDR3, as DNA: TGCGCCAGCAGGCGCGACTTAGCGAGCTCCTACAATGAGCAGTTCTTC. Translation gives CASRRDLASSYNEQFF.

The sample holds a few counts of this clone. J is TRBJ1-6 and V is TRBV11-3; 8 nucleotides align to TRBD1. Per germline, CDR1 SGHNT and CDR2 YENEEA. J gave up 9 bases and V 6 bases, and 13 bases lay outside the gene matches. The CDR3 has 16 amino acids. The CDR3 region is CASRRLDRGELSPLHF. CDR3 DNA sequence: TGTGCCAGCAGACGACTCGACAGGGGAGAGCTTTCACCCCTCCACTTT.

J is TRBJ1-1 and V is TRBV29-1; TRBD1 agrees at 9 bases. V shed 6 bases, J shed 7 bases, and the junction held 12 bases outside the gene matches. This CDR3 has 14 residues. Per the germline V gene, CDR1 is SQVTM and CDR2 is ANQGSEA. The CDR3 DNA sequence: TGCAGCGTCGACCCTACAGGGGGCGGGAGTGAAGCTTTCTTT. Translating gives CSVDPTGGGSEAFF.

V and J are TRBV5-1 and TRBJ1-4, with 7 bases lining up with TRBD1. This CDR3 is 15 amino acids long. The V gene's germline CDR1 is SGHRS and CDR2 YFSETQ. The V segment lost 0 bases and the J segment 7 bases; nucleotides outside the gene matches: 6. CDR3 region: CASSLANRGGEKLFF. As DNA, the CDR3 is TGCGCCAGCAGCTTGGCCAACAGGGGAGGTGAAAAACTGTTTTTT.

This chain links TRBV13 with TRBJ2-7; D is undetermined. Trimming removed 4 bases at V and 0 bases at J, with 4 bases between. This CDR3 is 12 amino acids long. Looked up from germline, CDR1 is PRHDT and CDR2 is FYEKMQ (reference sequence). DNA for the CDR3: TGTGCCAGCAGCTCCAGCTCCTACGAGCAGTACTTC. Amino acid sequence: CASSSSSYEQYF.

This chain joins TRBV7-9 and TRBJ1-5; the D is unclear. CDR1 and CDR2 from the germline V gene are SEHNR and FQNEAQ (reference sequence). The length of the CDR3 is 17 residues. The V end was cut by 1 base, the J end by 2 bases, with 15 bases between. This chain's CDR3 is CASSLVSGSSGNQPQHF. The CDR3 DNA sequence: TGTGCCAGCAGCTTAGTGAGCGGGTCTTCGGGCAATCAGCCCCAGCATTTT.

This clone was counted only a few times. V usage is TRBV5-6 and J usage is TRBJ2-2; 7 positions agree with TRBD1. J lost 4 bases, V lost 3 bases, and 6 bases had no gene match. Germline V gives CDR1 SGHDT, CDR2 YYEEEE. This CDR3 has 15 residues. The CDR3 sequence: CASSSRGKPTGELFF. As DNA, the CDR3 is TGTGCCAGCAGCTCCAGGGGGAAACCCACCGGGGAGCTGTTTTTT. The full variable domain, in which reference TRBV5-6 and TRBJ2-2 provide the parts outside the CDR3, is DAGVTQSPTHLIKTRGQQVTLRCSPKSGHDTVSWYQQALGQGPQFIFQYYEEEERQRGNFPDRFSGHQFPNYSSELNVNALLLGDSALYLCASSSRGKPTGELFFGEGSRLTVL.